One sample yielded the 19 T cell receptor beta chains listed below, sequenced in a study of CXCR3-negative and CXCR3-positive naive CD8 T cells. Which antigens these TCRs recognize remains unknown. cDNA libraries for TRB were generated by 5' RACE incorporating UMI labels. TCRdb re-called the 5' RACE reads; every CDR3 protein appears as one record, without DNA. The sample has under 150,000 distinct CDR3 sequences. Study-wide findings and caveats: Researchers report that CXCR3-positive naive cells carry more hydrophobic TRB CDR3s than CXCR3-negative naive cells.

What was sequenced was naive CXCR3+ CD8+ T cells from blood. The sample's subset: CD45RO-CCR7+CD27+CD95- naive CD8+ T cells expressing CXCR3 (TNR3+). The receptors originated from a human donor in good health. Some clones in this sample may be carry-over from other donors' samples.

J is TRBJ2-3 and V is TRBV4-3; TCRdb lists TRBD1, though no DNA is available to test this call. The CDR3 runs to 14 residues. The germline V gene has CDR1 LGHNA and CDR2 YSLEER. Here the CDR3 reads CASSSGQSTDTQYF.

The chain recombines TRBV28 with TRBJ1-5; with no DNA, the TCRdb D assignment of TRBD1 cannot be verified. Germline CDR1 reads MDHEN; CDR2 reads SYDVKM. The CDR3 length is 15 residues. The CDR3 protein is CASSSRQGAGQPQHF.

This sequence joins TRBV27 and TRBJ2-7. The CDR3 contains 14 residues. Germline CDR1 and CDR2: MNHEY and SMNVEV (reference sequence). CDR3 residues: CASSPGVLDYEQYF.

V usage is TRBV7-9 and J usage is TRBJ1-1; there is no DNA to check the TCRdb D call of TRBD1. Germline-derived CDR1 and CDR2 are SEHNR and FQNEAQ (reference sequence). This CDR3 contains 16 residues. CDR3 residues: CASSERQGKDNTEAFF.

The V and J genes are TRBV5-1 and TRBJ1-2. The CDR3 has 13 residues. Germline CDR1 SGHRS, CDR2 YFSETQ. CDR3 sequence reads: CASSLSEDYGYTF.

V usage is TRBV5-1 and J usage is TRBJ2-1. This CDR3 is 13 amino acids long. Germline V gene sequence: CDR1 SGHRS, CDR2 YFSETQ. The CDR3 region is CASSLDKYNEQFF.

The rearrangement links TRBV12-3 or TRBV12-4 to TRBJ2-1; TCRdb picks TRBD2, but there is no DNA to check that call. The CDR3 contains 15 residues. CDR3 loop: CASSLDLAGNNEQFF.

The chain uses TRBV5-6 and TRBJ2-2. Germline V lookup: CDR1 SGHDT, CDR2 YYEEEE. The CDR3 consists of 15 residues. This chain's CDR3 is CASSLGGRSTGELFF.

The CDR3: CASSPRPPLGVGGELFF. The chain is built from TRBV28 and TRBJ2-2; the D gene TCRdb calls, TRBD1, cannot be checked with no DNA. Germline loops: CDR1 MDHEN, CDR2 SYDVKM. The CDR3 length is 17 residues.

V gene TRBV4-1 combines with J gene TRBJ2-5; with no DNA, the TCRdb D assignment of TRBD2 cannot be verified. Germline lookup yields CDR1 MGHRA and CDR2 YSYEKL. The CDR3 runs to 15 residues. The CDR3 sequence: CASSQVALAQETQYF.

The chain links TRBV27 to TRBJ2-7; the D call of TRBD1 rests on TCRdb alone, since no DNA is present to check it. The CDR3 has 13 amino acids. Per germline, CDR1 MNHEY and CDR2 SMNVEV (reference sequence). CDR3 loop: CASSLGLPYEQYF.

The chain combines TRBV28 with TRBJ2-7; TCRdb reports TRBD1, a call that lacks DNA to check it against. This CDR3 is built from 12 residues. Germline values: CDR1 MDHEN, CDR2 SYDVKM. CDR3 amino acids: CASSSDRGEQYF.

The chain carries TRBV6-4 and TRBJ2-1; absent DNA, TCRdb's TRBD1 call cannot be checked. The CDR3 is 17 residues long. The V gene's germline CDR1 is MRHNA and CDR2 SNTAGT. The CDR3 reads CASSTRGGLKGYNEQFF.

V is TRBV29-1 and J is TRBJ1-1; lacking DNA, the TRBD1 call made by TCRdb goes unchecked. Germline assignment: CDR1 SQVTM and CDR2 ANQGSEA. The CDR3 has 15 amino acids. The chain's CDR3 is CSVEDMGQGVGEAFF.

The CDR3 sequence: CASSPWDSNQPQHF. The rearrangement joins TRBV27 to TRBJ1-5; absent DNA, TCRdb's TRBD1 call cannot be checked. The CDR3 is made up of 14 amino acids. Germline V gives CDR1 MNHEY, CDR2 SMNVEV (reference sequence).

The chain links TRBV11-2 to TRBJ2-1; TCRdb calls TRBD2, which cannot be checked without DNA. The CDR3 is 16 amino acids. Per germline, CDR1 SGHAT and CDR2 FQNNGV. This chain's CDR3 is CASSRRAREGQNEQFF.

This chain's CDR3 is CSQIAGSYNEQFF. J is TRBJ2-1 and V is TRBV29-1. This CDR3 has 13 residues. Germline V lookup: CDR1 SQVTM, CDR2 ANQGSEA.

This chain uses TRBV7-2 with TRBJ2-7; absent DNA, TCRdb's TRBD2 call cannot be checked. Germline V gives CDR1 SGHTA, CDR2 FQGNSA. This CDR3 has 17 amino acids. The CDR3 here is CASSSPPLAGGPGEQYF.

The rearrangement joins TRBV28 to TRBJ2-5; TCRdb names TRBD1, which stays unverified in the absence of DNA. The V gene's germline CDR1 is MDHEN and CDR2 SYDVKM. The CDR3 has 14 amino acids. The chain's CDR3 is CASSSHRGLETQYF.